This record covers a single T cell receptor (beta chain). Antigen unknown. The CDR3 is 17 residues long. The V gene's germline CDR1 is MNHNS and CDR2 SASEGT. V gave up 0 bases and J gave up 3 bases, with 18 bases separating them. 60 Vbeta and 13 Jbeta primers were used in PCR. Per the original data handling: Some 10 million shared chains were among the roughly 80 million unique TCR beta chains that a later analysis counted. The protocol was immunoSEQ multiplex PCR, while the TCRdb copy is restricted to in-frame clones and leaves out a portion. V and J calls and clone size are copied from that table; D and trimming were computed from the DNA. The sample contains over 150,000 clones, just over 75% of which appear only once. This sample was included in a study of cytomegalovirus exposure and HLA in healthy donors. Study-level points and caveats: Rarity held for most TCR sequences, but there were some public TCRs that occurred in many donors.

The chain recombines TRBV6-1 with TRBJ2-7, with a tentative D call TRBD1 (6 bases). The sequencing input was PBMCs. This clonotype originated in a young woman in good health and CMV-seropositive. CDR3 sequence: CASSEAQAGDPIYEQYF. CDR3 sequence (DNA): TGTGCCAGCAGTGAAGCGCAGGCAGGGGATCCGATCTACGAGCAGTACTTC.